This is a list of T cell receptor beta chains from one sample in a study of blood T cell repertoires in COVID-19. TCRdb's table, derived via immunoSEQ multiplex PCR, lists solely in-frame clones and lacks some. The repertoire consists of a few hundred thousand clones, with around 80% occurring once and the leading ten covering less than 11%. Sequenced sample: peripheral blood. These receptors all stem from a woman at least 80 years old with acute or convalescent COVID-19. CDR3s include the opening cysteine and the closing phenylalanine or tryptophan. D genes are given only for firm matches.

D gene: NA
V gene: TRBV7-9
J gene: TRBJ1-2
CDR3 protein: CASSLEGQGYTF

D gene: NA
V gene: TRBV15
J gene: TRBJ1-2
CDR3 protein: CATSRDAGLTYGYTF

D gene: NA
V gene: TRBV6-5
J gene: TRBJ1-3
CDR3 protein: CASTLDGDRGNTIYF

D gene: NA
V gene: TRBV25-1
J gene: TRBJ2-2
CDR3 protein: CASSDRLFGTGELFF

D gene: TRBD2
V gene: TRBV30
J gene: TRBJ2-3
CDR3 protein: CAWSVRASGSPLWGTDTQYF

D gene: NA
V gene: TRBV19
J gene: TRBJ1-2
CDR3 protein: CASSTSSAGGYTF

D gene: NA
V gene: TRBV30
J gene: TRBJ2-2
CDR3 protein: CAWGTGGNTGELFF

D gene: TRBD1
V gene: TRBV27
J gene: TRBJ1-1
CDR3 protein: CASSSTGEWAFF

D gene: NA
V gene: TRBV19
J gene: TRBJ1-1
CDR3 protein: CASSIEENTEAFF

D gene: NA
V gene: TRBV12-5
J gene: TRBJ1-6
CDR3 protein: CASGLVLIPAGNYNSPLHF

D gene: NA
V gene: TRBV6-5
J gene: TRBJ1-6
CDR3 protein: CASKRMENSPLHF

D gene: TRBD1
V gene: TRBV30
J gene: TRBJ1-6
CDR3 protein: CAQDPGQGYNSPLHF

D gene: TRBD1
V gene: TRBV6-5
J gene: TRBJ1-1
CDR3 protein: CASSWDRVNTEAFF

D gene: NA
V gene: TRBV30
J gene: TRBJ1-2
CDR3 protein: CAWSVQGYGYTF